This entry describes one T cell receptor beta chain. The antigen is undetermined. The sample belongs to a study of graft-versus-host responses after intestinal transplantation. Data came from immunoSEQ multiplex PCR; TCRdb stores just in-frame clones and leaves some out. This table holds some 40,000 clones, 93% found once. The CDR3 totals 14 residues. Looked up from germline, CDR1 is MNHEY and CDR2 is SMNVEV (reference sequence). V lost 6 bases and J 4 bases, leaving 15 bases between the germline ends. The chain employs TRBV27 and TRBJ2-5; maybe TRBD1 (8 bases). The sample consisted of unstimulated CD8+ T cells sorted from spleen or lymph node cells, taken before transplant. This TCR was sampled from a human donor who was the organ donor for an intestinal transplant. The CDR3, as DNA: TGTGCCAGCAGCCGACAGGGGAGGGGAGAGACCCAGTACTTC. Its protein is CASSRQGRGETQYF.